The 21 T cell receptor beta chains below all came from one sample that was sequenced in a study of OX40 agonist ivuxolimab in advanced cancers. Sequencing was performed with immunoSEQ multiplex PCR; in TCRdb, only in-frame clones are kept and a portion is missing. In the table there are some 80,000 clones, 85% of which are singletons. The sample was CD4+ or CD8+ T cells sorted from blood, taken in a trial of the OX40 agonist ivuxolimab. The receptors originated from an adult with an advanced solid tumor such as melanoma, head and neck, liver or kidney cancer.

This clone has only a few counts. The genes are TRBV2 and TRBJ2-4; D possibly matches TRBD1 or TRBD2 (6 bases each). The CDR3 runs 16 residues. The germline gives CDR1 SNHLY, CDR2 FYNNEI. Trimming shortened V by 8 bases and J by 1 base, and 18 bases separated the two germline ends. CDR3 nucleotides: TGTGCCAGCCGGGCTTGGGGGGCCGGGGCCAAAAACATTCAGTACTTC. It specifies CASRAWGAGAKNIQYF.

The chain carries TRBV18 and TRBJ2-7; maybe TRBD1 (6 bases). This CDR3 spans 16 amino acids. Germline CDR1 KGHSH, CDR2 LQKENI. V lost 1 base and J lost 0, with 13 bases in between. The CDR3 region has the DNA TGTGCCAGCTCACCACTGGACAGCACCTTCTCCTACGAGCAGTACTTC. The encoded protein is CASSPLDSTFSYEQYF.

A word on this clone: Germline and junction disagree at one end, which may indicate a read error. The rearrangement links TRBV6-5 to TRBJ2-7, with unresolved D. The CDR3 contains 15 residues. The germline gives CDR1 MNHEY, CDR2 SVGAGI. The CDR3 reads CASRYLLESSYEQYF. The CDR3 nucleotides are TGTGCCAGCAGGTACTTGTTGGAGAGCTCCTACGAGCAGTACTTC.

To note about this clone: Distinct nucleotide sequences in the sample also encode this CDR3. The V gene is TRBV29-1, the J gene TRBJ1-5; D might be TRBD1 (6 bases). Trimming cost V 4 bases and J 2 bases, with 6 bases left between them. This CDR3 comprises 12 residues. In germline, CDR1 is SQVTM, CDR2 ANQGSEA. CDR3 nucleotide sequence: TGCAGCGTTGGACAGGGCAATCAGCCCCAGCATTTT. It encodes CSVGQGNQPQHF.

The chain has TRBV5-4 and TRBJ2-7; the D is unclear. Germline CDR1 and CDR2: SGHNT and YYREEE (reference sequence). CDR3 length: 14 amino acids. V lost 0 bases to trimming and J lost 3 bases, with 10 bases between them. The CDR3 protein is CASSLGQSVYEQYF. In DNA, the CDR3 is TGTGCCAGCAGCTTGGGGCAGTCAGTCTACGAGCAGTACTTC. The complete variable domain, with remaining parts taken from reference TRBV5-4 and TRBJ2-7, reads ETGVTQSPTHLIKTRGQQVTLRCSSQSGHNTVSWYQQALGQGPQFIFQYYREEENGRGNFPPRFSGLQFPNYSSELNVNALELDDSALYLCASSLGQSVYEQYFGPGTRLTVT.

Details on this clone: This sample includes further DNA sequences coding for the same CDR3. The chain uses TRBV6-5 and TRBJ1-5; D call uncertain. The germline V gene encodes CDR1 MNHEY and CDR2 SVGAGI. There are 15 residues in the CDR3. V was clipped by 0 bases and J by 3 bases, with 9 bases between them. Written as DNA, the CDR3 is TGTGCCAGCAGTTACTCAGGAGGTGACAATCAGCCCCAGCATTTT. Its translation is CASSYSGGDNQPQHF.

This chain joins TRBV11-2 and TRBJ2-7; D call uncertain. This CDR3 has 17 residues. CDR1 and CDR2 (germline): SGHAT, FQNNGV. The germline V and J ends were trimmed by 0 bases and 0 bases, with 15 bases remaining between them. The CDR3 nucleotides are TGTGCCAGCAGCTTAGATGGCAATTCCTTAAGCTCCTACGAGCAGTACTTC. It specifies CASSLDGNSLSSYEQYF.

V usage is TRBV7-9 and J usage is TRBJ2-5; the D gene is possibly TRBD1 (6 bases). The CDR3 runs to 14 residues. The germline gives CDR1 SEHNR, CDR2 FQNEAQ (reference sequence). V was cut by 2 bases and J by 0 bases, with 7 bases left in between. CDR3 nucleotides: TGTGCCAGCAGCTTACGGACAGACCAAGAGACCCAGTACTTC. Amino acid sequence: CASSLRTDQETQYF.

V usage is TRBV30 and J usage is TRBJ1-3; no clear D. The CDR3 has 12 residues. V was trimmed by 5 bases and J by 0 bases, leaving 5 bases between them. Per germline, CDR1 GTSNPN and CDR2 SVGIG (reference sequence). The CDR3 region has the DNA TGTGCCTGGGGCCCCTCTGGAAACACCATATATTTT. As protein: CAWGPSGNTIYF.

V is TRBV5-1 and J is TRBJ1-4, with a tentative D call TRBD1 (6 bases). Germline lookup yields CDR1 SGHRS and CDR2 YFSETQ. Trimming removed 0 bases from V and 4 bases from J, with 10 bases in between. This CDR3 region has 15 residues. The DNA for the CDR3 is TGCGCCAGCAGCTTGGGAAGACAGGTTAATGAAAAACTGTTTTTT. It specifies CASSLGRQVNEKLFF.

This chain links TRBV5-1 with TRBJ2-6; D remains unclear. CDR1 and CDR2 from the germline V gene are SGHRS and YFSETQ. Trimming took off 2 bases at V and 0 bases at J, with 12 bases between the two ends. The CDR3 extends over 17 amino acids. The CDR3 coding sequence is TGCGCCAGCAGCTTTCGGCAGGCGTTCTCTGGGGCCAACGTCCTGACTTTC. As protein: CASSFRQAFSGANVLTF.

The genes are TRBV4-3 and TRBJ1-4; D remains unclear. This CDR3 spans 16 amino acids. Deletions cut 4 bases from V and 5 bases from J, with 17 bases between. CDR1 is LGHNA, CDR2 YSLEER, per germline. The CDR3 region is CASSPRGPSANEKLFF. CDR3 sequence (DNA): TGCGCCAGCAGCCCCAGAGGCCCCTCGGCCAATGAAAAACTGTTTTTT.

CDR3 in amino acids: CASSKGGTAEAGLVGYTF. The CDR3 coding sequence is TGTGCCAGCAGCAAAGGGGGGACAGCCGAGGCGGGTCTGGTTGGCTACACCTTC. The chain couples TRBV21-1 to TRBJ1-2; no check of the table's D call, TRBD1, against the DNA was made. TRBV21-1 is listed as a pseudogene. This CDR3 comprises 18 residues.

The gene calls are TRBV4-3 and TRBJ2-7, with 8 bases lining up with TRBD1. With 2 bases clipped from V and 2 bases from J, the junction kept 5 bases outside the gene matches. The CDR3 sequence is 15 residues long. The germline CDR1 and CDR2 sequences are LGHNA and YSLEER. The CDR3 DNA is TGCGCCAGCAGCCAAACCGACAGGGGAACCTACGAGCAGTACTTC. It translates to CASSQTDRGTYEQYF.

V and J are TRBV11-2 and TRBJ2-7; the D call may be TRBD1 or TRBD2 (5 bases each). This CDR3 is built from 16 residues. In germline, CDR1 is SGHAT, CDR2 FQNNGV. V lost 5 bases to trimming and J lost 6 bases, with 23 bases between them. The CDR3 coding sequence is TGTGCCAGCAGCCCCATGGCATCCGGGGCGACGGCCGAGCAGTACTTC. This encodes CASSPMASGATAEQYF.

The V call is TRBV2, the J call TRBJ2-5; D might be TRBD2 (5 bases). Trimming cost V 6 bases and J 5 bases, with 19 bases left between them. Germline V gene data show CDR1 as SNHLY and CDR2 as FYNNEI. The length of the CDR3 is 15 residues. CDR3 DNA: TGTGCCAGCAGATCTGGGAGCCTAGGGTTCGAGACCCAGTACTTC. Amino acid sequence: CASRSGSLGFETQYF.

V and J are TRBV19 and TRBJ1-1; D may be TRBD1 (5 bases). The CDR3 contains 15 residues. CDR1 and CDR2 (germline): LNHDA, SQIVND (reference sequence). Deletions cut 1 base from V and 1 base from J, with 10 bases between. CDR3 coding DNA: TGTGCCAGTAGTATAGTAGGGACGGAGAACACTGAAGCTTTCTTT. It translates to CASSIVGTENTEAFF.

This sequence joins TRBV7-2 and TRBJ2-3, with D perhaps TRBD1 or TRBD2 (5 bases each). Trimming took 0 bases from V and 2 from J, leaving 12 bases between them. CDR1 and CDR2 (germline): SGHTA, FQGNSA. The CDR3 covers 16 residues. The CDR3 sequence is CASSLALGPYTDTQYF. The CDR3 bases are TGTGCCAGCAGCTTAGCGCTGGGACCCTACACAGATACGCAGTATTTT. Based on the CDR3 plus reference TRBV7-2 and TRBJ2-3, the full variable domain is GAGVSQSPSNKVTEKGKDVELRCDPISGHTALYWYRQSLGQGLEFLIYFQGNSAPDKSGLPSDRFSAERTGGSVSTLTIQRTQQEDSAVYLCASSLALGPYTDTQYFGPGTRLTVL.

The chain uses TRBV30 and TRBJ1-5; 8 nucleotides agree with TRBD1. With V trimmed by 0 bases and J by 8 bases, 3 bases remained unmatched. The CDR3 has 13 residues. Germline V gene sequence: CDR1 GTSNPN, CDR2 SVGIG (reference sequence). CDR3: CAWSVQGAKPQHF. The CDR3 DNA is TGTGCCTGGAGTGTCCAGGGGGCGAAGCCCCAGCATTTT.

The rearrangement links TRBV6-5 to TRBJ2-5, with D unresolved. Trimming removed 6 bases at V and 3 bases at J, with 8 bases between. The CDR3 is made up of 12 amino acids. Germline values: CDR1 MNHEY, CDR2 SVGAGI. The CDR3 here is CASRSNEETQYF. The CDR3 DNA follows: TGTGCCAGCAGGAGCAACGAAGAGACCCAGTACTTC.

This chain links TRBV5-6 with TRBJ1-4; D gene uncertain. The CDR3 has 16 residues. Germline values: CDR1 SGHDT, CDR2 YYEEEE. The V end was cut by 4 bases, the J end by 0 bases, with 13 bases between. This CDR3 reads CASSELGIATNEKLFF. CDR3 DNA: TGTGCCAGCAGCGAATTAGGTATTGCAACTAATGAAAAACTGTTTTTT.